The next 30 T cell receptor beta chains were all read from a single sample in a study of T-cell reconstitution after alpha-beta-depleted transplantation in children. The library targeted TCRbeta and was prepared with unique molecular identifiers. TCRdb itself ran the PCR reads through MiXCR, one entry per CDR3 protein. The sample lists roughly 220,000 distinct CDR3 sequences, around 13% occurring once. The specimen was PBMCs from the stem cell graft donor, collected from the stem cell graft. Every receptor here comes from a human donor who donated a stem cell graft to a child with acute lymphoblastic leukemia.

This clonotype has more than one count but fewer than ten. This chain uses TRBV4-3 with TRBJ1-5; D is unclear. Trimming removed 0 bases at V and 7 bases at J, with 16 bases between. The CDR3 totals 16 residues. Germline-derived CDR1 and CDR2 are LGHNA and YSLEER. CDR3 DNA: TGCGCCAGCAGCCAAGATAGGATCACCAAAGGGCAGCCCCAGCATTTT. Encoded protein: CASSQDRITKGQPQHF.

The chain is built from TRBV18 and TRBJ2-3; D unresolved. The CDR3 is 13 amino acids. CDR1 is KGHSH, CDR2 LQKENI, per germline. The V gene lost 6 bases and the J gene lost 0 bases, with 7 bases spanning the gap. This chain's CDR3 is CASSIASTDTQYF. CDR3 coding DNA: TGTGCCAGCTCTATAGCTAGCACAGATACGCAGTATTTT.

There are many counts of this clonotype. V usage is TRBV20-1 and J usage is TRBJ2-1; 10 positions agree with TRBD2. This CDR3 contains 14 residues. Losses at the gene ends were 6 bases for V and 7 bases for J; bases not matched to a gene: 9. The germline V gene has CDR1 DFQATT and CDR2 SNEGSKA (reference sequence). The CDR3: CSAPSGRGWNEQFF. The CDR3 DNA follows: TGCAGTGCCCCTAGCGGGAGAGGGTGGAATGAGCAGTTCTTC.

Many counts were recorded for this clonotype. The J gene is TRBJ2-2, the V gene TRBV10-3; 7 nucleotides match TRBD2. Germline-derived CDR1 and CDR2 are ENHRY and SYGVKD. This CDR3 contains 14 residues. Germline trimming cut 7 bases from V and 5 bases from J; bases unmatched to any gene: 7. The DNA of the CDR3 is TGTGCCATCACGCGGGAGACCGTAACCGGGGAGCTGTTTTTT. This encodes CAITRETVTGELFF.

In this sample, this clonotype turned up many times. The chain recombines TRBV12-3 or TRBV12-4 with TRBJ1-2; 7 bases align to TRBD1. There are 15 residues in the CDR3. V shed 1 base and J 8 bases; nucleotides not matched to a gene: 10. CDR3 loop: CASSLESGTAAGYTF. CDR3 nucleotides: TGTGCCAGCAGTTTAGAGTCCGGGACAGCCGCCGGCTACACCTTC.

This clonotype was detected many times. V and J are TRBV10-3 and TRBJ2-2, with D possibly being TRBD1 (6 bases). Germline CDR1 and CDR2: ENHRY and SYGVKD. V was pared by 1 base and J by 4 bases, with 16 bases between. This CDR3 has 17 residues. The CDR3 nucleotides read TGTGCCATCAGTGAGTTGCAGGGGACCGGCTTCACCGGGGAGCTGTTTTTT. Its translation is CAISELQGTGFTGELFF.

This clonotype turned up a few times. The CDR3 nucleotides are TGTGCCATCAGTCCGGGACAGGGAGCGTACGAGCAGTACTTC. The encoded protein is CAISPGQGAYEQYF. J is TRBJ2-7 and V is TRBV10-3; 9 nucleotides agree with TRBD1. This CDR3 has 14 residues. The germline CDR1 and CDR2 sequences are ENHRY and SYGVKD. J gave up 4 bases and V 5 bases, and 6 bases lay outside the gene matches.

This clonotype was counted many times. The chain is built from TRBV12-3 or TRBV12-4 and TRBJ2-7; 7 bases agree with TRBD1. The CDR3 spans 15 residues. The ends lost 5 bases at V and 0 bases at J; junction bases unmatched: 7. The DNA of the CDR3 is TGTGCCAGCAGTCGAGACAGGGCGAGCTCCTACGAGCAGTACTTC. This codes for CASSRDRASSYEQYF.

Comments on this clonotype: A much larger clone lies a single base off, so this may be a read error. This sequence joins TRBV10-3 and TRBJ1-6; 8 bases align to TRBD1. This CDR3 region has 16 residues. Per the germline V gene, CDR1 is ENHRY and CDR2 is SYGVKD. The CDR3 loop is CAVSDLPTGDNSPLHF. CDR3 nucleotide sequence: TGTGCCGTCAGTGACCTGCCGACAGGGGACAATTCACCCCTCCACTTT.

Comment on this clonotype: This may be a read error, as it is one base from a much larger clone. CDR3 bases: TGCGCCAGCAGCCATCCCCTCACCGGGGAGCTGTTTTTT. It specifies CASSHPLTGELFF. The chain uses TRBV4-3 and TRBJ2-2; D gene unclear. The CDR3 is 13 amino acids. Germline CDR1 LGHNA, CDR2 YSLEER. V lost 3 bases to trimming and J lost 4 bases, with 6 bases between them.

This chain connects TRBV20-1 to TRBJ2-5; D tentatively reads TRBD1 or TRBD2 (5 bases each). The CDR3 totals 12 residues. Between the trimmed V and J ends, which lost 8 bases and 1 base, there was a span of 11 bases. Germline-derived CDR1 and CDR2 are DFQATT and SNEGSKA (reference sequence). In DNA form, the CDR3 reads TGCAGTTACATTGGGGGCCAAGAGACCCAGTACTTC. It is translated as CSYIGGQETQYF.

This clonotype was found once. A much more abundant neighbour one base away suggests this may be a read error. The chain combines TRBV7-9 with TRBJ2-7; unclear D gene. The CDR3 covers 11 residues. Germline V gene lookup returns CDR1 SEHNR and CDR2 FQNEAQ (reference sequence). As DNA, the CDR3 is TGTGCCAACAGCTCGGTTGTTGAGCAGTACTTC. This gives the protein CANSSVVEQYF.

This clonotype was counted ten times or more. V and J are TRBV6-1 and TRBJ2-5; 9 nucleotides line up with TRBD1. Trimming cost V 10 bases and J 1 base; bases outside gene matches: 10. Germline V CDR1 and CDR2: MNHNS, SASEGT. CDR3 length equals 15 residues. CDR3: CATGHGTGTQETQYF. CDR3 nucleotide sequence: TGTGCCACAGGGCACGGGACAGGGACCCAAGAGACCCAGTACTTC.

This clonotype has just a few counts. V is TRBV28 and J is TRBJ1-1, with 10 bases identical to TRBD1. This CDR3 has 13 amino acids. Germline V CDR1 and CDR2: MDHEN, SYDVKM. V shed 8 bases, J shed 5 bases, and the junction held 5 bases outside the gene matches. CDR3 bases: TGTGCCAGCGTGGGGACAGGGGCAACTGAAGCTTTCTTT. Protein sequence: CASVGTGATEAFF.

This rearrangement joins TRBV19 to TRBJ2-2; TRBD1 matches 7 bases. The CDR3 is 13 amino acids. Per the germline V gene, CDR1 is LNHDA and CDR2 is SQIVND (reference sequence). The J segment lost 6 bases and the V segment lost 6 bases, leaving 4 bases of the junction unmatched. CDR3 DNA sequence: TGTGCCAGTAGACAGGGGCTGGCCGGGGAGCTGTTTTTT. It codes for CASRQGLAGELFF.

This clonotype was picked up many times. Germline and junction disagree at one end, which may indicate a read error. The gene calls are TRBV5-1 and TRBJ2-7, with 11 bases fitting TRBD2. The CDR3 extends over 13 amino acids. Germline loops: CDR1 SGHRS, CDR2 YFSETQ. The CDR3 is CASSVGTSGDRDF. The CDR3 DNA follows: TGCGCCAGCAGCGTGGGGACTAGCGGCGACCGGGACTTC.

This clonotype has ten or more counts. J is TRBJ2-7 and V is TRBV4-2; the D gene is possibly TRBD2 (5 bases). Trimming stripped 6 bases from V and 6 bases from J, with 18 bases between. The germline gives CDR1 LGHNA, CDR2 YNFKEQ. CDR3 length: 14 residues. The CDR3 nucleotides read TGTGCCAGCAGTCCCGGACTCTCGGGCAGCGAGCAGTACTTC. This sequence encodes CASSPGLSGSEQYF.

There are many counts of this clonotype. V is TRBV18 and J is TRBJ1-1, with unresolved D. Germline CDR1 is KGHSH and CDR2 is LQKENI. The CDR3 loop spans 18 amino acids. Trimming stripped 1 base from V and 4 bases from J, with 22 bases between. The CDR3 loop reads CASSPREIGSPVGTEAFF. The CDR3 DNA sequence: TGTGCCAGCTCACCACGCGAAATAGGGAGTCCAGTCGGCACTGAAGCTTTCTTT.

A few counts support this clonotype. The rearrangement uses TRBV29-1 and TRBJ2-7; 10 bases agree with TRBD1. The CDR3 has 15 amino acids. The V segment lost 0 bases and the J segment 4 bases; nucleotides outside the gene matches: 6. The germline CDR1 and CDR2 sequences are SQVTM and ANQGSEA. In DNA, the CDR3 is TGCAGCGTTGAAGATCAGGGGACAGGGGTGTACGAGCAGTACTTC. Protein sequence: CSVEDQGTGVYEQYF.

The sample holds a few counts of this clonotype. This chain joins TRBV4-2 and TRBJ2-7; D is possibly TRBD2 (5 bases). The CDR3 length is 10 residues. Germline V gives CDR1 LGHNA, CDR2 YNFKEQ. V was cut by 4 bases and J by 13 bases, with 11 bases left in between. The CDR3, as DNA: TGTGCCAGCAGCCTGAGGAGGCCTTACTTC. It specifies CASSLRRPYF.

This clonotype has a count of ten or more. This chain uses TRBV15 with TRBJ2-1, with unresolved D. Trimming took 5 bases from V and 2 from J, leaving 1 base between them. Germline loops: CDR1 LNHNV, CDR2 YYDKDF (reference sequence). The CDR3 loop spans 11 amino acids. The DNA of the CDR3 is TGTGCCACCAGCGCCTACAATGAGCAGTTCTTC. Its protein product is CATSAYNEQFF.

In this sample, this clonotype turned up many times. CDR3: CASSPWTAYNEQFF. CDR3 nucleotides: TGTGCCAGCAGCCCGTGGACAGCCTACAATGAGCAGTTCTTC. J is TRBJ2-1 and V is TRBV7-8, with D maybe TRBD1 (6 bases). In germline, CDR1 is SGHVS, CDR2 FQNEAQ. V dropped 5 bases and J dropped 2 bases, with 10 bases sitting between them. CDR3 length equals 14 residues.

This clonotype was seen many times. V gene TRBV10-3 combines with J gene TRBJ2-1; 7 bases are a match to TRBD1. CDR3 length: 14 amino acids. Germline V gene sequence: CDR1 ENHRY, CDR2 SYGVKD. J gave up 4 bases and V 8 bases, and 8 bases lay outside the gene matches. The CDR3 DNA reads as TGTGCCATCCAAGGGGCAGGGGGTTACAATGAGCAGTTCTTC. It specifies CAIQGAGGYNEQFF.

Ten or more counts support this clonotype. The germline gene is not matched at one end of the junction; a read error may be the cause. The CDR3 here is CASSLGQGGEGTQYF. The CDR3 DNA reads TGTGCCAGCAGTTTAGGACAGGGTGGAGAAGGGACCCAGTACTTC. The chain uses TRBV7-9 and TRBJ2-5; 8 bases align to TRBD1. Germline values: CDR1 SEHNR, CDR2 FQNEAQ (reference sequence). The CDR3 has 15 amino acids.

This clonotype was counted ten times or more. This chain's CDR3 is CAITAGGSNQPQHF. DNA of the CDR3: TGTGCCATCACCGCCGGAGGTAGCAATCAGCCCCAGCATTTT. The rearrangement uses TRBV10-3 and TRBJ1-5; D not certain. With 7 bases removed from V and 0 bases from J, the gap between germline ends came to 10 bases. This CDR3 has 14 amino acids. Germline V gene lookup returns CDR1 ENHRY and CDR2 SYGVKD.

This clonotype was seen ten or more times. V and J are TRBV7-9 and TRBJ1-5; no firm D call. Germline V CDR1 and CDR2: SEHNR, FQNEAQ (reference sequence). The CDR3 is made up of 13 amino acids. With 1 base removed from V and 4 bases from J, the gap between germline ends came to 5 bases. As DNA, the CDR3 is TGTGCCAGCAGCTTAGAACCGAATCAGCCCCAGCATTTT. Its protein is CASSLEPNQPQHF.

This clonotype was detected many times. V is TRBV29-1 and J is TRBJ1-1; possible D gene TRBD1, 5 bases. Germline CDR1 SQVTM, CDR2 ANQGSEA. The CDR3 is made up of 13 amino acids. Trimming removed 8 bases at V and 1 base at J, with 14 bases between. The CDR3 is CSIRGTENTEAFF. The CDR3 DNA is TGCAGCATCCGTGGGACCGAGAACACTGAAGCTTTCTTT.

At least ten counts were recorded for this clonotype. V and J are TRBV7-2 and TRBJ2-3, with 10 bases aligning to TRBD1. Germline CDR1 is SGHTA and CDR2 is FQGNSA. The CDR3 is made up of 13 amino acids. V shed 4 bases and J 7 bases; nucleotides not matched to a gene: 2. The CDR3 DNA is TGTGCCAGCAGCTGGACAGGGGGTAATACGCAGTATTTT. It specifies CASSWTGGNTQYF.

This clonotype came up many times. The gene calls are TRBV29-1 and TRBJ2-1; tentatively, D is TRBD2 (6 bases). Trimming shortened V by 5 bases and J by 4 bases, and 18 bases separated the two germline ends. The CDR3 is made up of 15 amino acids. Germline CDR1 and CDR2: SQVTM and ANQGSEA. CDR3 coding DNA: TGCAGCGTTACGGGAGCGGCACCCCTTTACAATGAGCAGTTCTTC. Protein product: CSVTGAAPLYNEQFF.

This clonotype has a count of ten or more. The chain employs TRBV19 and TRBJ1-5; D may be TRBD1 (5 bases). The germline CDR1 and CDR2 sequences are LNHDA and SQIVND (reference sequence). The germline V and J ends were trimmed by 6 bases and 3 bases, with 18 bases remaining between them. The CDR3 totals 16 residues. Here the CDR3 reads CASRGKGIGANQPQHF. CDR3 DNA: TGTGCCAGTAGAGGGAAGGGGATAGGGGCCAATCAGCCCCAGCATTTT.